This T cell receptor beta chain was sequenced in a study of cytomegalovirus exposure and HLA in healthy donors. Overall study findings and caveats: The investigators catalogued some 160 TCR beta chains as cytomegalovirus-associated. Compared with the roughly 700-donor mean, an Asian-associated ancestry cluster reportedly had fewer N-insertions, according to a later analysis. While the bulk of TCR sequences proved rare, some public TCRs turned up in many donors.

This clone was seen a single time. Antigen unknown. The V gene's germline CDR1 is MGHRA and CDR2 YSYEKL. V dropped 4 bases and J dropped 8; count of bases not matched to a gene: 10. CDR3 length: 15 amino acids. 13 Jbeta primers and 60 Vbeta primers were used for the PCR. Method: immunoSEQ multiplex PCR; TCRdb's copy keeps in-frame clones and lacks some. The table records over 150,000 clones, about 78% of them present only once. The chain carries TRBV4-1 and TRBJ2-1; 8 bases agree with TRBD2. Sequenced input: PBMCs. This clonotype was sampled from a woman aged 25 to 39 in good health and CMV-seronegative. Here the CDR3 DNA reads TGCGCCAGCAGCCTAACAGCGGGGGAGGCCGATGAGCAGTTCTTC. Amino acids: CASSLTAGEADEQFF.